This is a list of T cell receptor beta chains from one sample in a study of T cell responses to AZD1222 COVID-19 vaccine. TCRdb's table, derived via immunoSEQ multiplex PCR, lists solely in-frame clones and lacks some. The sample has some 100,000 clones, 85% to 90% seen once. The material was peripheral blood, obtained 28 days after the second AZD1222 dose. These receptors all come from an adult who received the AZD1222 COVID-19 vaccine. Both conserved end residues are part of each CDR3. A D gene is named only where the DNA matches it firmly. The size entry is marked missing in some rows and otherwise reads once, few, many or a size class.

V: TRBV2
D: -
J: TRBJ2-1
size: -
length: 10
CDR3: CASKGNEQFF
DNA: TGTGCCAGCAAGGGCAATGAGCAGTTCTTC

V: TRBV19
D: -
J: TRBJ2-3
size: -
length: 15
CDR3: CASSIAGSYTDTQYF
DNA: TGTGCCAGTAGTATAGCAGGGTCCTACACAGATACGCAGTATTTT

V: TRBV11-3
D: TRBD1
J: TRBJ2-2
size: -
length: 14
CDR3: CASSTSGGTGELFF
DNA: TGTGCCAGCAGCACTTCAGGGGGCACCGGGGAGCTGTTTTTT

V: TRBV7-7
D: -
J: TRBJ2-2
size: -
length: 14
CDR3: CASSLLSTPGELFF
DNA: TGTGCTAGCAGTCTCCTTAGTACCCCCGGGGAGCTGTTTTTT

V: TRBV5-6
D: -
J: TRBJ1-5
size: -
length: 16
CDR3: CASSSWATALNQPQHF
DNA: TGTGCCAGCAGCTCATGGGCGACAGCCCTCAATCAGCCCCAGCATTTT

V: TRBV13
D: -
J: TRBJ1-2
size: -
length: 13
CDR3: CASSLQGNYGYTF
DNA: TGTGCCAGCAGCTTACAGGGGAACTATGGCTACACCTTC

V: TRBV7-2
D: -
J: TRBJ2-7
size: -
length: 13
CDR3: CASSLAASYEQYF
DNA: TGTGCCAGCAGCTTAGCGGCATCCTACGAGCAGTACTTC

V: TRBV5-1
D: TRBD1
J: TRBJ1-4
size: -
length: 16
CDR3: CASSRTGGTRNEKLFF
DNA: TGCGCCAGCAGCCGGACAGGGGGTACGCGTAATGAAAAACTGTTTTTT

V: TRBV10-3
D: TRBD2
J: TRBJ2-7
size: -
length: 14
CDR3: CAITPAGGTYEQYF
DNA: TGTGCCATCACCCCGGCGGGGGGGACCTACGAGCAGTACTTC

V: TRBV7-6
D: TRBD2
J: TRBJ2-3
size: few
length: 16
CDR3: CASSLSGGFNTDTQYF
DNA: TGTGCCAGCAGCTTAAGCGGGGGCTTTAACACAGATACGCAGTATTTT

V: TRBV27
D: -
J: TRBJ2-4
size: -
length: 15
CDR3: CASSFPGLAKNIQYF
DNA: TGTGCCAGCAGTTTCCCGGGGTTAGCCAAAAACATTCAGTACTTC

V: TRBV7-3
D: TRBD1
J: TRBJ1-1
size: -
length: 13
CDR3: CASSSKGGSEAFF
DNA: TGTGCCAGCAGCTCTAAAGGGGGCTCCGAAGCTTTCTTT

V: TRBV6-5
D: -
J: TRBJ2-2
size: once
length: 12
CDR3: CASSTLTGELFF
DNA: TGTGCCAGCAGTACCCTCACCGGGGAGCTGTTTTTT

V: TRBV4-2
D: -
J: TRBJ1-1
size: -
length: 18
CDR3: CASSQDPREGGGNTEAFF
DNA: TGTGCCAGCAGCCAAGATCCCCGAGAGGGAGGAGGGAACACTGAAGCTTTCTTT

V: TRBV19
D: -
J: TRBJ1-2
size: -
length: 13
CDR3: CASTATRVAGYTF
DNA: TGTGCCAGTACTGCAACCCGGGTCGCTGGCTACACCTTC

V: TRBV11-1
D: TRBD1
J: TRBJ1-4
size: -
length: 15
CDR3: CASSQTGGLYEKLFF
DNA: TGTGCCAGCAGCCAAACAGGGGGCCTTTATGAAAAACTGTTTTTT

V: TRBV19
D: -
J: TRBJ1-2
size: -
length: 15
CDR3: CASSMQADRGGGYTF
DNA: TGTGCCAGTAGTATGCAGGCCGACCGGGGTGGTGGCTACACCTTC

V: TRBV7-3
D: TRBD1
J: TRBJ2-1
size: -
length: 15
CDR3: CASSRTGQGANEQFF
DNA: TGTGCCAGCAGCCGAACGGGACAGGGAGCCAATGAGCAGTTCTTC

V: TRBV4-1
D: -
J: TRBJ2-1
size: -
length: 13
CDR3: CASSQTDYNEQFF
DNA: TGCGCCAGCAGCCAGACTGATTACAATGAGCAGTTCTTC

V: TRBV3-1/TRBV3-2
D: TRBD1
J: TRBJ1-4
size: -
length: 14
CDR3: CASRPGQGGEKLFF
DNA: TGTGCCAGCAGGCCGGGACAGGGAGGTGAAAAACTGTTTTTT

V: TRBV21-1
D: -
J: TRBJ2-5
size: -
length: 18
CDR3: CASSKSGPGQETQETQYF
DNA: TGTGCCAGCAGCAAGTCGGGACCGGGACAGGAGACCCAAGAGACCCAGTACTTC

V: TRBV19
D: -
J: TRBJ2-1
size: -
length: 14
CDR3: CATQTGATMNEQFF
DNA: TGTGCCACGCAGACGGGGGCCACTATGAATGAGCAGTTCTTC

V: TRBV28
D: -
J: TRBJ1-2
size: -
length: 12
CDR3: CASRSYSGGYTF
DNA: TGTGCCAGCAGATCATACTCCGGCGGCTACACCTTC

V: TRBV5-4
D: TRBD1
J: TRBJ1-5
size: -
length: 14
CDR3: CASSVDRKDQPQHF
DNA: TGTGCCAGCAGCGTGGACAGGAAGGATCAGCCCCAGCATTTT

V: TRBV4-1
D: TRBD2
J: TRBJ2-7
size: -
length: 16
CDR3: CASSQDIGLAGYEQYF
DNA: TGCGCCAGCAGCCAAGATATCGGACTAGCGGGTTACGAGCAGTACTTC

V: TRBV7-2
D: -
J: TRBJ2-6
size: -
length: 15
CDR3: CASRIQGGGANVLTF
DNA: TGTGCCAGCAGGATCCAGGGGGGTGGGGCCAACGTCCTGACTTTC

V: TRBV6-5
D: -
J: TRBJ1-1
size: -
length: 14
CDR3: CASSQGSDGTEAFF
DNA: TGTGCCAGCAGCCAAGGGTCCGACGGCACTGAAGCTTTCTTT

V: TRBV20-1
D: -
J: TRBJ2-1
size: -
length: 11
CDR3: CSGRGTNEQFF
DNA: TGCAGTGGAAGAGGGACCAATGAGCAGTTCTTC

V: TRBV5-1
D: -
J: TRBJ2-5
size: -
length: 14
CDR3: CASSLWNAQETQYF
DNA: TGCGCCAGCAGCTTGTGGAACGCCCAAGAGACCCAGTACTTC

V: TRBV21-1
D: -
J: TRBJ2-2
size: -
length: 18
CDR3: CASSKGRASEANTGELFF
DNA: TGTGCCAGCAGCAAAGGGAGGGCTAGTGAGGCGAACACCGGGGAGCTGTTTTTT

V: TRBV30
D: -
J: TRBJ2-3
size: few
length: 14
CDR3: CAWSLGASTDTQYF
DNA: TGTGCCTGGAGTCTGGGGGCGAGCACAGATACGCAGTATTTT

V: TRBV2
D: -
J: TRBJ1-5
size: -
length: 15
CDR3: CASRPGGGGNQPQHF
DNA: TGTGCCAGCAGGCCCGGGGGAGGGGGAAATCAGCCCCAGCATTTT

V: TRBV21-1
D: -
J: TRBJ1-5
size: few
length: 16
CDR3: CASSAQGGAKNQPQHF
DNA: TGTGCCAGCAGCGCCCAGGGCGGGGCCAAGAATCAGCCCCAGCATTTT

V: TRBV3-1/TRBV3-2
D: -
J: TRBJ1-2
size: -
length: 13
CDR3: CASSPRASHGYTF
DNA: TGTGCCAGCAGCCCTCGGGCAAGCCACGGCTACACCTTC

V: TRBV7-8
D: -
J: TRBJ1-1
size: -
length: 13
CDR3: CASSPYLNTEAFF
DNA: TGTGCCAGCAGCCCGTACTTGAACACTGAAGCTTTCTTT

V: TRBV28
D: TRBD2
J: TRBJ2-5
size: -
length: 16
CDR3: CASSSKRGPSKRTQYF
DNA: TGTGCCAGCAGTTCCAAGCGGGGTCCTTCCAAGAGAACCCAGTACTTC

V: TRBV9
D: -
J: TRBJ1-6
size: -
length: 13
CDR3: CASSVEGGTPLHF
DNA: TGTGCCAGCAGCGTAGAGGGAGGGACACCCCTCCACTTT

V: TRBV18
D: TRBD1
J: TRBJ2-7
size: -
length: 15
CDR3: CASSKPGQGVYEQYF
DNA: TGTGCCAGCTCAAAACCGGGACAGGGGGTCTACGAGCAGTACTTC

V: TRBV18
D: TRBD1
J: TRBJ1-2
size: once
length: 13
CDR3: CASSPDRAYGYTF
DNA: TGTGCCAGCTCACCCGACAGGGCCTATGGCTACACCTTC

V: TRBV19
D: -
J: TRBJ1-2
size: -
length: 15
CDR3: CASSRDGSDLRGYTF
DNA: TGTGCCAGTAGTAGAGATGGGAGCGACTTGAGGGGCTACACCTTC

V: TRBV3-1/TRBV3-2
D: -
J: TRBJ1-3
size: -
length: 16
CDR3: CASSQDSALMGNTIYF
DNA: TGTGCCAGCAGCCAAGATTCAGCCCTGATGGGAAACACCATATATTTT

V: TRBV5-4
D: -
J: TRBJ1-2
size: -
length: 14
CDR3: CASSLDESPYGYTF
DNA: TGTGCCAGCAGCCTGGACGAATCACCTTATGGCTACACCTTC

V: TRBV27
D: -
J: TRBJ2-1
size: -
length: 15
CDR3: CASSLSWETPNEQFF
DNA: TGTGCCAGCAGTTTATCGTGGGAGACACCCAATGAGCAGTTCTTC

V: TRBV7-6
D: -
J: TRBJ2-3
size: -
length: 13
CDR3: CASSKSLSDTQYF
DNA: TGTGCCAGCAGCAAAAGTCTGAGTGATACGCAGTATTTT

V: TRBV5-6
D: -
J: TRBJ2-7
size: -
length: 15
CDR3: CASSLFSGQPREQYF
DNA: TGTGCCAGCAGCTTGTTTTCAGGACAGCCCCGCGAGCAGTACTTC

V: TRBV4-3
D: -
J: TRBJ2-3
size: -
length: 15
CDR3: CASSQDLTGTDTQYF
DNA: TGCGCCAGCAGCCAAGATCTGACCGGCACAGATACGCAGTATTTT

V: TRBV6-5
D: TRBD1
J: TRBJ1-1
size: -
length: 14
CDR3: CATKGTAPSRRAFF
DNA: TGTGCCACCAAGGGGACAGCCCCGTCACGGCGGGCTTTCTTT

V: TRBV29-1
D: TRBD1
J: TRBJ2-2
size: -
length: 14
CDR3: CSVGQGGYTGELFF
DNA: TGCAGCGTCGGACAGGGGGGTTACACCGGGGAGCTGTTTTTT

V: TRBV5-1
D: -
J: TRBJ2-5
size: -
length: 12
CDR3: CASSLSGETQYF
DNA: TGCGCCAGCAGCCTTAGTGGGGAGACCCAGTACTTC

V: TRBV19
D: -
J: TRBJ1-5
size: few
length: 17
CDR3: CASSIDEGTIWGQPQHF
DNA: TGTGCCAGTAGTATAGATGAGGGGACTATCTGGGGGCAGCCCCAGCATTTT

V: TRBV30
D: TRBD2
J: TRBJ2-1
size: -
length: 14
CDR3: CASLAERYYNEQFF
DNA: TGTGCCTCCCTAGCGGAGAGGTACTACAATGAGCAGTTCTTC

V: TRBV7-6
D: -
J: TRBJ2-2
size: -
length: 15
CDR3: CASSRRGQATGELFF
DNA: TGTGCCAGCAGCCGCAGAGGACAAGCCACCGGGGAGCTGTTTTTT

V: TRBV19
D: -
J: TRBJ2-7
size: once
length: 12
CDR3: CASSQSSYEQYF
DNA: TGTGCCAGTAGTCAGAGCTCCTACGAGCAGTACTTC

V: TRBV19
D: -
J: TRBJ2-3
size: -
length: 12
CDR3: CASQGNTDTQYF
DNA: TGTGCCAGTCAGGGGAACACAGATACGCAGTATTTT

V: TRBV15
D: -
J: TRBJ2-7
size: -
length: 13
CDR3: CATSRDRRDEQYF
DNA: TGTGCCACCAGCAGAGATAGGAGGGACGAGCAGTACTTC

V: TRBV7-9
D: -
J: TRBJ1-2
size: -
length: 13
CDR3: CASRSLPLYGYTF
DNA: TGTGCCAGCAGATCGCTCCCTCTTTATGGCTACACCTTC

V: TRBV28
D: TRBD1
J: TRBJ1-2
size: -
length: 15
CDR3: CASSSQDRGFYGYTF
DNA: TGTGCCAGCAGTTCTCAGGACAGGGGGTTCTATGGCTACACCTTC

V: TRBV7-2
D: -
J: TRBJ2-2
size: once
length: 14
CDR3: CASSLTSHTGELFF
DNA: TGTGCCAGCAGCTTAACATCTCACACCGGGGAGCTGTTTTTT

V: TRBV10-3
D: -
J: TRBJ1-2
size: -
length: 12
CDR3: CAIRPGTYGYTF
DNA: TGTGCCATCAGGCCAGGGACTTATGGCTACACCTTC

V: TRBV21-1
D: -
J: TRBJ2-1
size: -
length: 19
CDR3: CASSKEPDSGQGGYNEQFF
DNA: TGTGCCAGCAGCAAAGAACCCGATTCCGGACAGGGGGGTTACAATGAGCAGTTCTTC